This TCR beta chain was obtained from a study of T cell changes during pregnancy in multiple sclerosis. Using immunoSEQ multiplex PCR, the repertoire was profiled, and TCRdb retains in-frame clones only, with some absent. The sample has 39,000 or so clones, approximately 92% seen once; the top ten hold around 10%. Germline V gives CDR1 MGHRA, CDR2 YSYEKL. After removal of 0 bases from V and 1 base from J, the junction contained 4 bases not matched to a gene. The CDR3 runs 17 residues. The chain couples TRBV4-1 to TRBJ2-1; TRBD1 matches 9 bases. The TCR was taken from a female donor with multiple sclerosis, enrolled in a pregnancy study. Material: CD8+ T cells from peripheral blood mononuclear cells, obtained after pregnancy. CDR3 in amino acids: CASSQDPGTGSYNEQFF. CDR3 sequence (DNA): TGCGCCAGCAGCCAAGATCCGGGGACAGGGTCCTACAATGAGCAGTTCTTC.